Following are 5 T cell receptor beta chains from one sample sequenced in a study of regulatory T cells in long-lasting Graves disease. Combining iRepertoire HTBI primers with Arm-PCR of CDR3 regions, the authors built TCR beta libraries. TCRdb reprocessed the multiplex PCR reads with MiXCR, giving one entry per CDR3 protein. Of more than 400,000 distinct CDR3 sequences listed, around 16% are singletons. Time point in this sample: newly diagnosed GD, antithyroid drugs for less than 3 months. PBMC RNA was the source of the TCR library. These data were also filed under a second study, of T cells in Graves' hyperthyroidism and ophthalmopathy.

The sample in question was peripheral blood mononuclear cells (PBMCs), obtained at new diagnosis, from a patient treated with antithyroid drugs. Every receptor here comes from a middle-aged man with Graves disease.

This clonotype showed up just a few times. The V call is TRBV12-3 or TRBV12-4, the J call TRBJ1-1; no clear D. V lost 3 bases and J lost 1, with 12 bases in between. The CDR3 has 15 residues. The CDR3 DNA is TGTGCCAGCAGTTTTCCCCCCTCGTGGAACACTGAAGCTTTCTTT. This gives the protein CASSFPPSWNTEAFF.

This clonotype has a handful of counts. The chain has TRBV6-1 and TRBJ1-1; D might be TRBD1 (6 bases). CDR1 and CDR2 from the germline V gene are MNHNS and SASEGT. CDR3 length equals 14 residues. V shed 6 bases and J shed 7 bases, with 18 bases lying between them. The CDR3 protein is CASRQTVGQSEAFF. The CDR3 nucleotides are TGTGCCAGCAGACAGACGGTCGGACAGAGTGAAGCTTTCTTT.

This clonotype was recorded a few times. The chain employs TRBV29-1 and TRBJ2-5; D gene ambiguous. V was trimmed by 4 bases and J by 0 bases, leaving 6 bases between them. Germline CDR1 SQVTM, CDR2 ANQGSEA. This CDR3 comprises 12 residues. This chain's CDR3 is CSVVGYQETQYF. The DNA of the CDR3 is TGCAGCGTTGTCGGTTACCAAGAGACCCAGTACTTC. Based on the CDR3 plus reference TRBV29-1 and TRBJ2-5, the full variable domain is SAVISQKPSRDICQRGTSLTIQCQVDSQVTMMFWYRQQPGQSLTLIATANQGSEATYESGFVIDKFPISRPNLTFSTLTVSNMSPEDSSIYLCSVVGYQETQYFGPGTRLLVL.

This clonotype was recorded many times. The chain joins TRBV3-1 to TRBJ2-7; weak D call: TRBD2 (5 bases). Per germline, CDR1 LGHDT and CDR2 YNNKEL (reference sequence). V lost 4 bases and J 1 base, leaving 14 bases between the germline ends. This CDR3 is 15 amino acids long. In nucleotides, the CDR3 is TGTGCCAGCAGCCCACGTATAGAGGGTTCCTACGAGCAGTACTTC. Its translation is CASSPRIEGSYEQYF.

This clonotype was recorded many times. The rearrangement links TRBV12-5 to TRBJ2-5, with TRBD2 matching over 8 bases. This CDR3 is 15 amino acids long. CDR1 and CDR2 (germline): LGHNT, FRNRAP. V lost 6 bases and J lost 4; bases outside the gene matches: 10. The CDR3 DNA follows: TGTGCTAGTGGACCCGGACTAGCAGAGGGAGAGACCCAGTACTTC. It yields the protein CASGPGLAEGETQYF.